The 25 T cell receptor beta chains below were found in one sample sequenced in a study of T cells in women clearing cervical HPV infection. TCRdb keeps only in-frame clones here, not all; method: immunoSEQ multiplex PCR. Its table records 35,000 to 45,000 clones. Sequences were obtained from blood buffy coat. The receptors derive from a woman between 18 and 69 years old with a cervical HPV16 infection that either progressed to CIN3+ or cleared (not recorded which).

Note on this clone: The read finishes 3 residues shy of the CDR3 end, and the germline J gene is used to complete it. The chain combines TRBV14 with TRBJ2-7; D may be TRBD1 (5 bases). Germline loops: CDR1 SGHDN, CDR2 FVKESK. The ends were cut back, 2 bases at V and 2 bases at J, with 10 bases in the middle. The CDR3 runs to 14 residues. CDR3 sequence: CASSQSGKPYEQYF. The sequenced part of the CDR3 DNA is TGTGCCAGCAGCCAATCAGGGAAACCCTACGAG.

The CDR3 DNA, read in part, is TGTGCCAGCAGCCAAGGAACGAAGCCG. The encoded protein is CASSQGTKP. The full CDR3 reads CASSQGTKPQYF. V is TRBV14 and J is TRBJ2-3; no clear D. The observed sequence ends 3 residues before the CDR3 terminus, with the missing tail filled in from the germline J gene. Germline CDR1 and CDR2: SGHDN and FVKESK. The CDR3 length is 12 residues.

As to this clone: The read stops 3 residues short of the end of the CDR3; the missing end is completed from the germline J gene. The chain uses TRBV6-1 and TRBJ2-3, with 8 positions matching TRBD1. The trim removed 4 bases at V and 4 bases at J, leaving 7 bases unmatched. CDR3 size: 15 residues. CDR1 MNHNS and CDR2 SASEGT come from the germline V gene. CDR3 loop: CASSGPRGRADTQYF. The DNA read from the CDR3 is TGTGCCAGCAGTGGGCCCAGGGGGCGCGCAGATACG.

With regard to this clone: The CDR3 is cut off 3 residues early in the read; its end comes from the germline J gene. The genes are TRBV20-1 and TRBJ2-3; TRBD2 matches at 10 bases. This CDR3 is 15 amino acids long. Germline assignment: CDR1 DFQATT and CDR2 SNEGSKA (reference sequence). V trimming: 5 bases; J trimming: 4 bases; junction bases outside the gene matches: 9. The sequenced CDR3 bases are TGCAGTGCTGAAGCGCTGACTAGCGGGCCAGATACG. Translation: CSAEALTSGPDT. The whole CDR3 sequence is CSAEALTSGPDTQYF.

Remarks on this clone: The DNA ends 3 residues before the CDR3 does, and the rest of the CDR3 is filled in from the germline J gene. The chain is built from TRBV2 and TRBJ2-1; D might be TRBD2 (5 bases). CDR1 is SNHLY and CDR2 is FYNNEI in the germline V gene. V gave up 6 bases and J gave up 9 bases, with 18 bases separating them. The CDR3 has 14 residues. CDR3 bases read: TGTGCCAGCAGAACCCACGGTCTAGCCGTTGAG. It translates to CASRTHGLAVE. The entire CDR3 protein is CASRTHGLAVEQFF.

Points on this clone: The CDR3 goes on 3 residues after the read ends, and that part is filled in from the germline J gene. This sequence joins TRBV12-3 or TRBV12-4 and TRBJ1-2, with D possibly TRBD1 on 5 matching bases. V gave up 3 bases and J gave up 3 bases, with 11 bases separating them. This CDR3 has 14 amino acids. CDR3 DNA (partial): TGTGCCAGCAGTTTTTCAGGGATCGACTATGGC. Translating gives CASSFSGIDYG. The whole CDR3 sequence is CASSFSGIDYGYTF.

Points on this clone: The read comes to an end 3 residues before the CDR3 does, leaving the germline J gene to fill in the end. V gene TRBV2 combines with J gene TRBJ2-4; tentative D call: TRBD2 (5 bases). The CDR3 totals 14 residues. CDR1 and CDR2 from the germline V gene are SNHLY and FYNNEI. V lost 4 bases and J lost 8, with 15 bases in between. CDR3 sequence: CASSVVPIGDIQYF. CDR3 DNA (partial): TGTGCCAGCAGTGTAGTTCCCATCGGGGACATT.

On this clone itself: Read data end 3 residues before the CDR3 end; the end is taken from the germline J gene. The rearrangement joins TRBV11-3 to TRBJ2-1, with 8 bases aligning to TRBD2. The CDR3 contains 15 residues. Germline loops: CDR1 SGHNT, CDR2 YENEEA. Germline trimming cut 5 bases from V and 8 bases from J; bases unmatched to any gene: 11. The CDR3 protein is CASSPSGGGGHEQFF. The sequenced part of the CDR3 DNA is TGTGCCAGCAGCCCCAGCGGGGGCGGGGGGCATGAG.

The CDR3 sequence: CASSLGTGVNQPQYF. Incomplete CDR3 DNA: TGTGCCAGCAGCTTAGGGACAGGGGTTAATCAGCCG. The chain couples TRBV7-9 to TRBJ2-3, with 9 bases fitting TRBD1. The read terminates 3 residues before the CDR3 end, so the remaining end is supplied by the germline J gene. The length of the CDR3 is 15 residues. From germline, CDR1 is SEHNR and CDR2 FQNEAQ (reference sequence). Looking up the rest from reference TRBV7-9 and TRBJ2-3 gives the full variable domain: DTGVSQNPRHKITKRGQNVTFRCDPISEHNRLYWYRQTLGQGPEFLTYFQNEAQLEKSRLLSDRFSAERPKGSFSTLEIQRTEQGDSAMYLCASSLGTGVNQPQYFGPGTRLTVL.

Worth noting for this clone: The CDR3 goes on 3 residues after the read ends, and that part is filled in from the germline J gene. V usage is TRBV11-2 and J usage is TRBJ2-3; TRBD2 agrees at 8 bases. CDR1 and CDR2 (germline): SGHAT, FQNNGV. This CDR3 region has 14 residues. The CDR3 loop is CASSQGLAQETQYF. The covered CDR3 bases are TGTGCCAGCAGTCAAGGACTAGCCCAAGAGACG.

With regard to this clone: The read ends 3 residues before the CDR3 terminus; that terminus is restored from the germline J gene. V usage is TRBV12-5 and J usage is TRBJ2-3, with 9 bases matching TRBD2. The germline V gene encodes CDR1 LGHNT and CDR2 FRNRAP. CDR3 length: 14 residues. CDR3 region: CASGAGGRDGTQYF. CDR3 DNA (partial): TGTGCTAGTGGAGCGGGGGGCAGGGATGGGACG.

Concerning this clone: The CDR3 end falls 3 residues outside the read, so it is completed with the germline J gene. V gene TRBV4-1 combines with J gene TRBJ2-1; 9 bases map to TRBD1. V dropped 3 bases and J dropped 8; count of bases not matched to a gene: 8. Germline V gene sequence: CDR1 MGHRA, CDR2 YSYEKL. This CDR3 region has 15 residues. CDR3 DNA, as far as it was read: TGCGCCAGCAGCCATAGGGGGACAGGGTATGATGAG. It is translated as CASSHRGTGYDE. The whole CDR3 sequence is CASSHRGTGYDEQFF.

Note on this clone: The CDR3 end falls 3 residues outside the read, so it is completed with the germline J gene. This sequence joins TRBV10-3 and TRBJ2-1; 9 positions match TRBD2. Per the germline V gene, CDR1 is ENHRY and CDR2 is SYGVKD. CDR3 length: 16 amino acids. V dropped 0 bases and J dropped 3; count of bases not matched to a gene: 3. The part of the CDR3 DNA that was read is TGTGCCATCAGTGAGTCAAGTAGCGGGAGCTACAATGAG. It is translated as CAISESSSGSYNE. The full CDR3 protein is CAISESSSGSYNEQFF.

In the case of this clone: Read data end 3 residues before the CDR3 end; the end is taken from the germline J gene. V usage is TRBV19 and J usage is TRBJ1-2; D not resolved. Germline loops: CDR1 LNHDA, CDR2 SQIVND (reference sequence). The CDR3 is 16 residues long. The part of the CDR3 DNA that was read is TGTGCCAGTAGTATCGATTTTCGGGAGCCTACGGGGGGC. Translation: CASSIDFREPTGG. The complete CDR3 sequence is CASSIDFREPTGGYTF.

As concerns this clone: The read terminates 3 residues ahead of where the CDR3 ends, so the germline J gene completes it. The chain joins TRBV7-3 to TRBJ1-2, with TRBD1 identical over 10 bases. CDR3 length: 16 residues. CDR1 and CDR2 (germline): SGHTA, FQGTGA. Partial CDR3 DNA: TGTGCCAGCAGCTTACTCCCGGGACAGGGGATGAATGAC. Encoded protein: CASSLLPGQGMND. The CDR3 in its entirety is CASSLLPGQGMNDYTF.

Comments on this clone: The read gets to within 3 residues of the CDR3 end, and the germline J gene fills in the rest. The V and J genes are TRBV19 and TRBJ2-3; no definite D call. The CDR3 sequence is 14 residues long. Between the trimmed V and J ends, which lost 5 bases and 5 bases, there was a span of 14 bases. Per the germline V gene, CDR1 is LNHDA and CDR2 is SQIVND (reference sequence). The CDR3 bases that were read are TGTGCCAGTAGTTTCCTAGGATCTATAGATACG. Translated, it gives CASSFLGSIDT. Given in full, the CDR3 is CASSFLGSIDTQYF.

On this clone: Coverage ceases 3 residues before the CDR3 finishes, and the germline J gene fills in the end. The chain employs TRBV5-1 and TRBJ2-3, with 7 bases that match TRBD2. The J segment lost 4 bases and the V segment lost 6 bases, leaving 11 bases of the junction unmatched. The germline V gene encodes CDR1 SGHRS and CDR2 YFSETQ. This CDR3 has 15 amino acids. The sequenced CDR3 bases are TGCGCCAGCACCCGGGCCGGGGGAGGGGCAGATACG. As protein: CASTRAGGGADT. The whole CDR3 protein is CASTRAGGGADTQYF.

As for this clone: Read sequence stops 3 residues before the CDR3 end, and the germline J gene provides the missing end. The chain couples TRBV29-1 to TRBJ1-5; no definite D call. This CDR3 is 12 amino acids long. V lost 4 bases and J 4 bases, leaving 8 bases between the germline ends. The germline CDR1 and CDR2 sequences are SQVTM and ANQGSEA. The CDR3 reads CSVALGNQPQHF. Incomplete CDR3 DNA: TGCAGCGTTGCTTTAGGGAATCAGCCC.

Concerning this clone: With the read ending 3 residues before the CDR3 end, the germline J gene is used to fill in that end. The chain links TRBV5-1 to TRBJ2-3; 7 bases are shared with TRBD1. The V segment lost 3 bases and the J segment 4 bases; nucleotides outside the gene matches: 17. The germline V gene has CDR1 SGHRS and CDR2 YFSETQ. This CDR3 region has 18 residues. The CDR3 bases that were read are TGCGCCAGCAGCTACTCTGGACCCCGGGACAGAGAAGCAGATACG. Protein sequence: CASSYSGPRDREADT. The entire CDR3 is CASSYSGPRDREADTQYF. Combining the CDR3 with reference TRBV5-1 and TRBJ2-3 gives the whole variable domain KAGVTQTPRYLIKTRGQQVTLSCSPISGHRSVSWYQQTPGQGLQFLFEYFSETQRNKGNFPGRFSGRQFSNSRSEMNVSTLELGDSALYLCASSYSGPRDREADTQYFGPGTRLTVL.

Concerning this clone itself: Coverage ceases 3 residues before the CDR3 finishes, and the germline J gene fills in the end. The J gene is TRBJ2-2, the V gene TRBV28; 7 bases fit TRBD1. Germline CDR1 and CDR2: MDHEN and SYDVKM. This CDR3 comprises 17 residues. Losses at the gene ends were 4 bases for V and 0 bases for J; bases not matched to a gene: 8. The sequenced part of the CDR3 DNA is TGTGCCAGCAGTTCCCACCCCGGGACAGCGAACACCGGGGAG. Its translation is CASSSHPGTANTGE. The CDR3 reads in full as CASSSHPGTANTGELFF.

The part of the CDR3 DNA that was read is TGTGCCAGCAGCGGCCAGGGGGTAGAGACC. Residues: CASSGQGVET. The complete CDR3 protein is CASSGQGVETQYF. This sequence joins TRBV7-9 and TRBJ2-5; 7 bases are shared with TRBD1. The read ends 3 residues early relative to the CDR3; the germline J gene fills the gap. The CDR3 has 13 amino acids. Germline V gene lookup returns CDR1 SEHNR and CDR2 FQNEAQ (reference sequence). Trimming removed 5 bases from V and 4 bases from J; junction bases left unmatched: 4.

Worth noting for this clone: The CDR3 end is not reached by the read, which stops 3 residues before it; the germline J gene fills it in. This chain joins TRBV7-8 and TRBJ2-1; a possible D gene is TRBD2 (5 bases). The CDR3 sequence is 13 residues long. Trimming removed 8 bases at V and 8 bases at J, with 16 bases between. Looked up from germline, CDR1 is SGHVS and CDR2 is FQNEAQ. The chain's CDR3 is CASGGGGQHEQFF. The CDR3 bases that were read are TGTGCCAGCGGTGGCGGCGGGCAGCATGAG.

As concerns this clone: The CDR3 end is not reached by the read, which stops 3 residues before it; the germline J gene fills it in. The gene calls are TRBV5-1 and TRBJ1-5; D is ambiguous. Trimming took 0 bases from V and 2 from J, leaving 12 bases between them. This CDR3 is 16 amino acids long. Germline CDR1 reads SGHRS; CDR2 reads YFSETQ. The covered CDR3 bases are TGCGCCAGCAGCTTGGGAGCGGGGTTGGGCAATCAGCCC. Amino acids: CASSLGAGLGNQP. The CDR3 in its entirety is CASSLGAGLGNQPQHF.

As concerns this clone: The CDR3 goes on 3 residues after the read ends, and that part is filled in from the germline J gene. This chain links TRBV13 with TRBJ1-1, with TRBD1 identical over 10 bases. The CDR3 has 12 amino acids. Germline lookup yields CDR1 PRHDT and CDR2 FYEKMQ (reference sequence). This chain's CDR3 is CASSSTGGKAFF. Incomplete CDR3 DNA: TGTGCCAGCAGTTCGACAGGGGGCAAG.

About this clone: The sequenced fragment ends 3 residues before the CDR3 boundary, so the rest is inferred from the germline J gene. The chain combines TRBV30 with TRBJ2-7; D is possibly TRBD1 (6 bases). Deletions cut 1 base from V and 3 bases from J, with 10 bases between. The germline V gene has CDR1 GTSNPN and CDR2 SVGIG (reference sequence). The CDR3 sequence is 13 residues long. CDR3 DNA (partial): TGTGCCTGGAGTGGAGGACAGAACTACGAG. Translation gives CAWSGGQNYE. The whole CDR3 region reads CAWSGGQNYEQYF.